This TCR beta chain was obtained from a study of cytomegalovirus exposure and HLA in healthy donors. On this clone: Its antigen is not known.

It was with 60 Vbeta and 13 Jbeta primers that the PCR ran. Libraries were prepared by immunoSEQ multiplex PCR; TCRdb keeps only in-frame clonotypes and omits some of them. Among approximately 160,000 clones, roughly 80% were seen once, and the ten largest hold approximately 6.7%. The germline V gene encodes CDR1 SGHTA and CDR2 FQGTGA. This CDR3 is built from 17 residues. The ends lost 5 bases at V and 2 bases at J; junction bases unmatched: 12. General study findings and limits: Sequencing likely produced, as an artifact, a cluster of highly shared sequence variants. The authors later found most CMV-associated TCR beta chains appeared HLA-restricted. One variant, a missense change in DCLRE1C, was linked in a later analysis to TCR beta V- and J-gene trimming.

Sequencing input: PBMCs. J is TRBJ1-3 and V is TRBV7-3, with 7 bases aligning to TRBD1. The clonotype comes from a man aged 25 to 40 in good health and CMV-seropositive. The CDR3 region is CASSPNADTGAGNTIYF. CDR3 bases: TGTGCCAGCAGCCCGAACGCAGACACAGGGGCTGGAAACACCATATATTTT.